This T cell receptor beta chain was sequenced in a study of T cell responses to AZD1222 COVID-19 vaccine. Notes on the study in general: Nearly half of spike-specific TCRs reportedly target unmutated variant regions.

For this clone: Its antigen is still unknown.

Clones were sequenced by immunoSEQ multiplex PCR, and TCRdb holds only the in-frame ones, with some missing. Among some 81,000 clones listed, about 90% were seen once. After removal of 5 bases from V and 8 bases from J, the junction contained 9 bases not matched to a gene. The germline V gene has CDR1 MDHEN and CDR2 SYDVKM. This CDR3 comprises 15 residues. Source: peripheral blood, taken 28 days after the second AZD1222 dose. This sequence originates from an adult who received the AZD1222 COVID-19 vaccine. This rearrangement joins TRBV28 to TRBJ1-2, with 12 positions matching TRBD1. The CDR3 sequence: CASSAPGQGAKGYTF. DNA for the CDR3: TGTGCCAGCAGTGCCCCGGGACAGGGGGCGAAAGGCTACACCTTC.